Each of the 6 T cell receptor beta chains below was sequenced from the same sample in a study of breast tumors, draining lymph nodes, adjacent tissues. In TCRdb, the multiplex PCR reads were re-called with MiXCR into one record per CDR3 protein. The sample records about 220,000 distinct CDR3 sequences, around 35% being singletons. Breast cancer patients provided tissue from their axillary draining lymph nodes. Sequencing input: axillary lymph node tissue. The origin of the receptors is a female donor with breast cancer. Some clones in this sample may be carry-over from other donors' samples.

A single count supports this clonotype. An end of the junction does not agree with germline; a read error may underlie this. The gene calls are TRBV20-1 and TRBJ2-1, with 8 bases fitting TRBD1. This CDR3 is built from 15 residues. Germline lookup yields CDR1 DFQATT and CDR2 SNEGSKA (reference sequence). CDR3 sequence (DNA): TGCAGTGCTAGAGAAGGACAGGGAGCCTCCAATGAGCAGTCCTTC. Translated: CSAREGQGASNEQSF.

Only a few counts were recorded for this clonotype. The chain uses TRBV6-6 and TRBJ1-5; TRBD1 agrees at 7 bases. From germline, CDR1 is MNHNY and CDR2 SVGAGI (reference sequence). Trimming cost V 5 bases and J 1 base; bases outside gene matches: 11. This CDR3 comprises 17 residues. The CDR3 is CASSHPPQGYSNQPQHF. The CDR3, as DNA: TGTGCCAGCAGTCACCCACCACAGGGGTACAGCAATCAGCCCCAGCATTTT.

The sample holds many counts of this clonotype. The chain is built from TRBV11-3 and TRBJ2-1; D is unclear. The CDR3 is 15 residues long. Trimming removed 5 bases from V and 2 bases from J, with 13 bases in between. Per germline, CDR1 SGHNT and CDR2 YENEEA. In DNA form, the CDR3 reads TGTGCCAGCAGCCCTCGACTGTTAGCCTACAATGAGCAGTTCTTC. Its translation: CASSPRLLAYNEQFF.

The V call is TRBV3-1, the J call TRBJ2-5; D uncertain. The V end was cut by 1 base, the J end by 1 base, with 13 bases between. The CDR3 extends over 16 amino acids. Germline V gene sequence: CDR1 LGHDT, CDR2 YNNKEL (reference sequence). This CDR3 reads CASSQGGVAGQETQYF. CDR3 in DNA: TGTGCCAGCAGCCAAGGGGGTGTGGCTGGCCAAGAGACCCAGTACTTC.

This clonotype was observed once. One end of the junction varies from germline; a read error may be responsible. The CDR3 DNA reads TGTGCCGGCAGCGTGCGGGGGCCCCTAGGGCGGAGCAATGAGCAGTTCTTC. It specifies CAGSVRGPLGRSNEQFF. The genes are TRBV9 and TRBJ2-1; possibly TRBD2 for D (7 bases). The CDR3 sequence is 17 residues long. CDR1 and CDR2 from the germline V gene are SGDLS and YYNGEE.

The genes are TRBV10-3 and TRBJ2-2, with 8 bases matching TRBD1. The junction had 6 bases not matched to a gene; V was cut back by 0 bases and J by 6 bases. The CDR3 is 16 residues long. Germline V gene data show CDR1 as ENHRY and CDR2 as SYGVKD. The CDR3 coding sequence is TGTGCCATCAGTGAGTCAGGGACAGGACCCGCCGGGGAGCTGTTTTTT. Protein sequence: CAISESGTGPAGELFF.